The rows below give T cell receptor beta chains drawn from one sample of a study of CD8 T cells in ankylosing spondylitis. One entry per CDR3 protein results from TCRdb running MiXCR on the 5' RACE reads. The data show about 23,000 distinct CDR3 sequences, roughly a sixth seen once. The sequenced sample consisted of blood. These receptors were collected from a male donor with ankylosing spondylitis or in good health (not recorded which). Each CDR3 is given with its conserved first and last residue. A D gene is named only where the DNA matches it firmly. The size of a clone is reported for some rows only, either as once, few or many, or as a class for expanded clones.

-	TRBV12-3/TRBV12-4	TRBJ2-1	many	CASSYWGSYNEQFF	TGTGCCAGCAGTTATTGGGGGTCGTACAATGAGCAGTTCTTC
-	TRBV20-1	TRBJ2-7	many	CSASPSRAGGYEQYF	TGCAGTGCTAGCCCCTCGAGGGCGGGTGGCTACGAGCAGTACTTC
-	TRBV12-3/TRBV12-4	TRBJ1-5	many	CASSYDGYSNQPQHF	TGTGCCAGCAGCTACGACGGGTATAGCAATCAGCCCCAGCATTTT
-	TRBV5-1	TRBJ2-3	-	CASSFSEGTDTQYF	TGCGCCAGCAGCTTCTCCGAGGGCACAGATACGCAGTATTTT
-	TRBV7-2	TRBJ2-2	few	CASSLDTAGELFF	TGTGCCAGCAGCTTAGACACCGCCGGGGAGCTGTTTTTT
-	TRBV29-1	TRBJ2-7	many	CSVRLGAYEQYF	TGCAGCGTTCGCCTCGGGGCCTACGAGCAGTACTTC
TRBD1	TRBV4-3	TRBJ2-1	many	CASSQGSAGGNNEQFF	TGCGCCAGCAGCCAAGGTTCTGCAGGGGGTAACAATGAGCAGTTCTTC
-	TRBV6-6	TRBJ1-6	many	CASSGGVNSPLHF	TGTGCCAGCAGCGGAGGCGTTAATTCACCCCTCCACTTT
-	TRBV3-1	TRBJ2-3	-	CASSSRPDTQYF	TGTGCCAGCAGCTCTCGCCCAGATACGCAGTATTTT
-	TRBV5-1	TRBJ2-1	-	CASRKGGQNEQFF	TGCGCCAGCAGGAAGGGGGGCCAAAATGAGCAGTTCTTC
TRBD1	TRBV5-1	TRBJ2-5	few	CASSRWTGGVETQYF	TGCGCCAGCAGCCGATGGACAGGGGGCGTCGAGACCCAGTACTTC
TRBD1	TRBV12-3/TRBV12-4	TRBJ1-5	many	CASSRGSGQPQHF	TGTGCCAGCAGCAGGGGGTCTGGTCAGCCCCAGCATTTT
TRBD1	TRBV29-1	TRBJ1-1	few	CSVQHRGTEAFF	TGCAGCGTTCAACACAGGGGCACTGAAGCTTTCTTT
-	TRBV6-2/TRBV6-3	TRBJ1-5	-	CASRSGRVSNQPQHF	TGTGCCAGCAGGAGCGGACGGGTTAGCAATCAGCCCCAGCATTTT
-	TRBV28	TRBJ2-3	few	CASRDTQYF	TGTGCCAGCAGAGATACGCAGTATTTT
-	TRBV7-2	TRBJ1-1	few	CASSSQGPGTEAFF	TGTGCCAGCAGCTCGCAGGGGCCGGGCACTGAAGCTTTCTTT
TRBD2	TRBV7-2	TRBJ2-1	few	CASSLVAGGISREQFF	TGTGCCAGCAGCTTAGTGGCGGGGGGAATATCACGGGAGCAGTTCTTC
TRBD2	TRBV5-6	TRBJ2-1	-	CASSAARTRNSNEQFF	TGTGCCAGCAGCGCCGCCAGGACTAGGAATAGTAATGAGCAGTTCTTC
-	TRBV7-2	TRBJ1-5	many	CASSSAGVGQPQHF	TGTGCCAGCAGCTCAGCAGGGGTAGGACAGCCCCAGCATTTT
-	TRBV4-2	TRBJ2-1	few	CASSQDRGKRQFF	TGTGCCAGCAGCCAAGATCGTGGCAAGCGGCAGTTCTTC
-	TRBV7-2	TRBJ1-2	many	CASSFDWGQYGYTF	TGTGCCAGCAGCTTCGATTGGGGGCAATATGGCTACACCTTC
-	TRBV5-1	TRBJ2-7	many	CASSLRDTSYEQYF	TGCGCCAGCAGCTTGCGGGACACAAGCTACGAGCAGTACTTC
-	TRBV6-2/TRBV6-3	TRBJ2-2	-	CASRPDKGWNTGELFF	TGTGCCAGCAGACCCGACAAAGGCTGGAACACCGGGGAGCTGTTTTTT
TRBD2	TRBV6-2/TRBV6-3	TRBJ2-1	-	CASSYRLAGVLYEQFF	TGTGCCAGCAGTTATCGACTAGCGGGGGTGCTCTATGAGCAGTTCTTC
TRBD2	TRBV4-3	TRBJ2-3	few	CASSQNPGAGAVDTQYF	TGCGCCAGCAGCCAAAATCCGGGAGCGGGGGCCGTAGATACGCAGTATTTT
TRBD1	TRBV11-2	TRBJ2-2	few	CASSGQGAPPGELFF	TGTGCCAGCAGCGGACAGGGGGCGCCCCCCGGGGAGCTGTTTTTT
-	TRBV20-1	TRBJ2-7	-	CSARERAEYYEQYF	TGCAGTGCTAGAGAGCGGGCAGAATACTACGAGCAGTACTTC
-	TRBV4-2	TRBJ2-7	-	CASSYGSGSYEQYF	TGTGCCAGCAGTTACGGGAGCGGTTCCTACGAGCAGTACTTC
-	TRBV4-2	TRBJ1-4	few	CASSQDTAGQDEKLFF	TGTGCCAGCAGCCAAGATACGGCAGGGCAGGATGAAAAACTGTTTTTT
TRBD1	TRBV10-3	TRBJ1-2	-	CAISENRGIDGYTF	TGTGCCATCAGTGAGAACAGGGGAATAGATGGCTACACCTTC
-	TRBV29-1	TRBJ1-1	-	CSVDAGSGYNTEAFF	TGCAGCGTCGACGCAGGGTCCGGGTATAACACTGAAGCTTTCTTT
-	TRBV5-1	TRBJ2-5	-	CASSLSGQETQYF	TGCGCCAGCAGCTTGTCTGGGCAAGAGACCCAGTACTTC
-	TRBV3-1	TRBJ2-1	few	CASSQGRGIYNEQFF	TGTGCCAGCAGCCAAGGGAGGGGAATATACAATGAGCAGTTCTTC
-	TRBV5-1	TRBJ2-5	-	CASSLLQETQYF	TGCGCCAGCAGCTTGCTTCAAGAGACCCAGTACTTC
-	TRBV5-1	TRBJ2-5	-	CASSLVPRGDETQYF	TGCGCCAGCAGCTTGGTCCCCAGGGGGGACGAGACCCAGTACTTC
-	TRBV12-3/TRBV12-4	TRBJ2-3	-	CATRTGGTDTQYF	TGTGCCACCAGGACCGGGGGCACAGATACGCAGTATTTT
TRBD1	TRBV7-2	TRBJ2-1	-	CASSLGGQIYNEQFF	TGTGCCAGCAGCTTAGGGGGACAGATCTACAATGAGCAGTTCTTC